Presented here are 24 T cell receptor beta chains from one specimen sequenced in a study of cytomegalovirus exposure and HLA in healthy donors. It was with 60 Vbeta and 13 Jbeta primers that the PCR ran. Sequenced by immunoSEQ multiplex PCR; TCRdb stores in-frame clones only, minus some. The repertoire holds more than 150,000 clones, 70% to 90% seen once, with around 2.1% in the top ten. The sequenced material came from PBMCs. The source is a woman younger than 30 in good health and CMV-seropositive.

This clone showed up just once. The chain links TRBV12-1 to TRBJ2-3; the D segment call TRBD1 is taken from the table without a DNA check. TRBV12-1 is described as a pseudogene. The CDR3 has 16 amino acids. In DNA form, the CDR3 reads TGTGCCAGCAGCGCGGGACAGGGGGGTAGCACAGATACGCAGTATTTT. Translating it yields CASSAGQGGSTDTQYF.

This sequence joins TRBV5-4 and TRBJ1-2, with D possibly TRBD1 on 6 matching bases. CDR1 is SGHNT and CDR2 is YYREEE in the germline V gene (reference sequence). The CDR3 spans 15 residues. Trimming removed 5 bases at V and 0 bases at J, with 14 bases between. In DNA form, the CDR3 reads TGTGCCAGCAGAGACGAGACAGGAGCTAACTATGGCTACACCTTC. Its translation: CASRDETGANYGYTF.

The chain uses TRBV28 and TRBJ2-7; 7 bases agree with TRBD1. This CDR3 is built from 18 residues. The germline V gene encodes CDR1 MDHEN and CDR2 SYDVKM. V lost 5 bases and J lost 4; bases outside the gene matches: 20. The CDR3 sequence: CASSPPGVVGTDLYEQYV. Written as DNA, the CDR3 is TGTGCCAGCAGTCCCCCTGGGGTTGTAGGGACAGATCTTTACGAGCAGTACGTC.

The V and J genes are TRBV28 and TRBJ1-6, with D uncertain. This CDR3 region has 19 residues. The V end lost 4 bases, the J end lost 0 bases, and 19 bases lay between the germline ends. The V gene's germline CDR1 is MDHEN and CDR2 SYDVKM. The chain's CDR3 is CASSSPSLTLSSYNSPLHF. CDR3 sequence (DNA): TGTGCCAGCAGTTCCCCGAGCCTAACCTTGAGCTCCTATAATTCACCCCTCCACTTT.

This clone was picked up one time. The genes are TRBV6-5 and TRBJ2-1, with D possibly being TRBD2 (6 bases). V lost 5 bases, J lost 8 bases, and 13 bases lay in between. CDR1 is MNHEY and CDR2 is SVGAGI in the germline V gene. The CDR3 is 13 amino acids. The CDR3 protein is CASSPRGYDEQFF. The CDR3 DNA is TGTGCCAGCAGTCCCCGGGGGTACGATGAGCAGTTCTTC.

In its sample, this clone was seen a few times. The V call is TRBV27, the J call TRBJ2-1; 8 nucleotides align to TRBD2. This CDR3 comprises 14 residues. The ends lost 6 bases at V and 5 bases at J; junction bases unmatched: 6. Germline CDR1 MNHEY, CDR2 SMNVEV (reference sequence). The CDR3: CASRDGGGNNEQFF. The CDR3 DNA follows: TGTGCCAGCAGGGACGGGGGGGGCAACAATGAGCAGTTCTTC.

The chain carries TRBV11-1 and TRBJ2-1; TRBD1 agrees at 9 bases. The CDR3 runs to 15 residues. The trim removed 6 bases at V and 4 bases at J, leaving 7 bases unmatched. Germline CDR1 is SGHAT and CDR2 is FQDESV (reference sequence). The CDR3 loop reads CASRTGTGTYNEQFF. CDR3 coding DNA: TGTGCCAGCAGAACCGGGACAGGGACGTACAATGAGCAGTTCTTC.

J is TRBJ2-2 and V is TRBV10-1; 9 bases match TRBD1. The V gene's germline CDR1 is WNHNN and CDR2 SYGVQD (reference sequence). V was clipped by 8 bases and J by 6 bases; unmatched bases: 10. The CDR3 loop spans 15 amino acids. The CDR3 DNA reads TGCGCCAGCGGCGAAGGACAGGGGTGGTCCGGGGAGCTGTTTTTT. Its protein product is CASGEGQGWSGELFF.

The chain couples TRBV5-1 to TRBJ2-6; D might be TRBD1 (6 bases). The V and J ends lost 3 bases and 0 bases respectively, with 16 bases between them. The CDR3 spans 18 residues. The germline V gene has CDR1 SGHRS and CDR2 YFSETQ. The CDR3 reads CASSSSRGYLSGANVLTF. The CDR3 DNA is TGCGCCAGCAGCTCTTCGAGGGGGTACCTCTCTGGGGCCAACGTCCTGACTTTC.

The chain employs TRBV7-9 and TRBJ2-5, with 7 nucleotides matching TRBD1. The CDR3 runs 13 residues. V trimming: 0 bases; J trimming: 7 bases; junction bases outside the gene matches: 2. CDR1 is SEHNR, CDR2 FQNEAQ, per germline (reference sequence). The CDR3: CASSLANRGTQYF. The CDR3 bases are TGTGCCAGCAGCTTAGCGAACAGGGGGACCCAGTACTTC.

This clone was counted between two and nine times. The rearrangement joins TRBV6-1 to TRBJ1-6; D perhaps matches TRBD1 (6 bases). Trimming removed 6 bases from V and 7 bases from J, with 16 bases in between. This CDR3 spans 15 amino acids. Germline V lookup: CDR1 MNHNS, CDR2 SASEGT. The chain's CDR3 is CASRRPGTRNSPLHF. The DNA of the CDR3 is TGTGCCAGCAGGAGACCTGGGACACGGAATTCACCCCTCCACTTT.

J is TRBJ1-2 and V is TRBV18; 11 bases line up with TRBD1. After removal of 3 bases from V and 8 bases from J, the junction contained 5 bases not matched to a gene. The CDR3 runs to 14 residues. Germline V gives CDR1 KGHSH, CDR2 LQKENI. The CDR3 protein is CASSPGTGGTGYTF. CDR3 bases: TGTGCCAGCTCACCGGGGACAGGGGGTACCGGCTACACCTTC.

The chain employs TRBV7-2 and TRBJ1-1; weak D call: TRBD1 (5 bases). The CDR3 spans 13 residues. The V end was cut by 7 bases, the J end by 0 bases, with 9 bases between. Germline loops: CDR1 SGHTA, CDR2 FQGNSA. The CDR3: CASKIGVNTEAFF. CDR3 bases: TGTGCCAGCAAGATAGGGGTGAACACTGAAGCTTTCTTT.

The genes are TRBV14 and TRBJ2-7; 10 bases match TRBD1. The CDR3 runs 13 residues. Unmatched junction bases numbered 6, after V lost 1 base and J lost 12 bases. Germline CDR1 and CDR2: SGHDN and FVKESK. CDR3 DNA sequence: TGTGCCAGCAGCCAAGTCCGTGACAGGGGGCTGTACGTC. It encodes CASSQVRDRGLYV.

CDR3 nucleotide sequence: TGTGCCAGCAGTGAACTGGACAGGGATAACAATGAGCAGTTCTTC. Protein product: CASSELDRDNNEQFF. V usage is TRBV2 and J usage is TRBJ2-1, with 8 nucleotides matching TRBD1. The CDR3 contains 15 residues. V lost 2 bases and J lost 5; bases outside the gene matches: 5. The germline V gene has CDR1 SNHLY and CDR2 FYNNEI.

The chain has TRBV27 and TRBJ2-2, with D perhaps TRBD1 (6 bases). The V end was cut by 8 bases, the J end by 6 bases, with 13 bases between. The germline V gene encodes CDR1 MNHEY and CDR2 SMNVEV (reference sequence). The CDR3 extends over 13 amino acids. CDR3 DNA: TGTGCCAGCGGGTTGGGGGCCGCCGGGGAGCTGTTTTTT. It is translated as CASGLGAAGELFF.

The CDR3 loop is CASSLIQGMNYGYTF. The DNA for the CDR3 is TGTGCCAGCAGCTTAATCCAGGGGATGAACTATGGCTACACCTTC. V usage is TRBV7-8 and J usage is TRBJ1-2, with a weak D call TRBD1 (6 bases). The V end lost 2 bases, the J end lost 2 bases, and 12 bases lay between the germline ends. The germline V gene has CDR1 SGHVS and CDR2 FQNEAQ. The CDR3 has 15 residues.

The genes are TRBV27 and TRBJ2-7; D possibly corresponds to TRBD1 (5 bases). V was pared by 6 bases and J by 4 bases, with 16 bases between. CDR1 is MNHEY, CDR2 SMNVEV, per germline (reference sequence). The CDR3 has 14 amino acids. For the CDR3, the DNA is TGTGCCAGCAGACGCCCAGGGCCTATATACGAGCAGTACTTC. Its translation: CASRRPGPIYEQYF.

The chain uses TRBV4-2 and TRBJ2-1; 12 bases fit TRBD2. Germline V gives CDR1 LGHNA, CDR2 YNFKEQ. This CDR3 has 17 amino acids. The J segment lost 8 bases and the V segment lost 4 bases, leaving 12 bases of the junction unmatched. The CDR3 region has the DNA TGTGCCAGCAGCCGATATCAAACTAGCGGGGGGAGCGATGAGCAGTTCTTC. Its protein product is CASSRYQTSGGSDEQFF.

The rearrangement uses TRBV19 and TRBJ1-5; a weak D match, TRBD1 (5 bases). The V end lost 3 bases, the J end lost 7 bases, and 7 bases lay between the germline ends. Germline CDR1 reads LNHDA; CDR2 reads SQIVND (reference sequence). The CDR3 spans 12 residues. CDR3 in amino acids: CASSMGGQPQHF. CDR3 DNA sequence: TGTGCCAGTAGTATGGGGGGACAGCCCCAGCATTTT.

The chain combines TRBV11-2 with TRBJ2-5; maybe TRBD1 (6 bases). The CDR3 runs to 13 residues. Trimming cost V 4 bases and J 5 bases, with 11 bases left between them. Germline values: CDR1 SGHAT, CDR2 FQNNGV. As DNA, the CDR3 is TGTGCCAGCAGCTCCAACAGGGCGGAGACCCAGTACTTC. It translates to CASSSNRAETQYF.

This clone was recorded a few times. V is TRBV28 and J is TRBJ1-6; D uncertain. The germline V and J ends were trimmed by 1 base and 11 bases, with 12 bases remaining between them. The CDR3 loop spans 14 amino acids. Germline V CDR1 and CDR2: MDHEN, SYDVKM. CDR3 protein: CASSLSGWVAPLHF. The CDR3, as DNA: TGTGCCAGCAGTTTATCCGGGTGGGTGGCACCCCTCCACTTT.

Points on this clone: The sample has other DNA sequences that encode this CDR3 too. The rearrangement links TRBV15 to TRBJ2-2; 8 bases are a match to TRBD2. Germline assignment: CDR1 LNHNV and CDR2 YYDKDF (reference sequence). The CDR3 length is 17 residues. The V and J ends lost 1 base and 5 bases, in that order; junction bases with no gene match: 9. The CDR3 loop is CATSRGGGGSRTGELFF. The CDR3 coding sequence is TGTGCCACCAGCAGAGGAGGCGGGGGGAGTAGGACCGGGGAGCTGTTTTTT.

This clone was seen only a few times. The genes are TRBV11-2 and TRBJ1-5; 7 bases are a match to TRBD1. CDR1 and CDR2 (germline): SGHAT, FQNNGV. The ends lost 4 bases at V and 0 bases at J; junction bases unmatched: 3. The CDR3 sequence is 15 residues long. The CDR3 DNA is TGTGCCAGCAGCTCTGGGACAGCTAGCAATCAGCCCCAGCATTTT. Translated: CASSSGTASNQPQHF.